This T cell receptor (beta chain) comes out of a study of T cells after yellow fever vaccination. On the study more broadly: Each low-cell-number fraction was prepared by means of SMART-Seq v4 Ultra Low Input.

This clonotype was picked up a small number of times. Per germline, CDR1 SGHVS and CDR2 FNYEAQ. The CDR3 extends over 14 amino acids. V lost 2 bases and J lost 2; bases outside the gene matches: 3. TCRdb ran MiXCR on the 5' RACE reads and lists one entry per CDR3 protein. The sample has hundreds of thousands of distinct CDR3 sequences; roughly 21% are singletons. V gene TRBV7-6 combines with J gene TRBJ2-7; 7 bases agree with TRBD2. Sequencing was performed on PBMCs, taken 15 days after the yellow fever booster vaccination. This TCR was sampled from a man aged 30-40 years who received the YFV17D yellow fever vaccine. The CDR3 DNA follows: TGTGCCAGCAGCTTAACTAGCGACGCCTACGAGCAGTACTTC. Translating it yields CASSLTSDAYEQYF.